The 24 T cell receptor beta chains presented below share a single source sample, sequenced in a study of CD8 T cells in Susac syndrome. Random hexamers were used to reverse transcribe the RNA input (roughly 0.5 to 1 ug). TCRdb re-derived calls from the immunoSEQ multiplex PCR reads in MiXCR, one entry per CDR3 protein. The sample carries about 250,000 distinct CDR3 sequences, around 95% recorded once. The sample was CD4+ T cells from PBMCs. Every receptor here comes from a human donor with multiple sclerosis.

The CDR3 loop is CASSELRRSTEAFF. The CDR3 DNA reads TGTGCCAGCAGTGAATTGCGTCGTAGCACTGAAGCTTTCTTT. The rearrangement uses TRBV25-1 and TRBJ1-1, with D unresolved. Germline loops: CDR1 MGHDK, CDR2 SYGVNS. V gave up 1 base and J gave up 4 bases, with 10 bases separating them. The CDR3 extends over 14 amino acids.

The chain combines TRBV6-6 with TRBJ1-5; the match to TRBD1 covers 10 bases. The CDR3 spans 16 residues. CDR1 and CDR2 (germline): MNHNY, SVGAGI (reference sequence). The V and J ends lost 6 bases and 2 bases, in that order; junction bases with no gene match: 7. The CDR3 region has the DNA TGTGCCAGCAGACTCCCGACAGGGGGCGGCAATCAGCCCCAGCATTTT. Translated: CASRLPTGGGNQPQHF.

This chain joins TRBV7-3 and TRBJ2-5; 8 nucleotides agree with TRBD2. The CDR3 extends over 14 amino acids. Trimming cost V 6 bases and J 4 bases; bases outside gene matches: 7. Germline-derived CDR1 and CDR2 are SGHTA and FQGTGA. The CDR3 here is CASSPGGGRETQYF. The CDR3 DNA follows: TGTGCCAGCAGTCCCGGGGGGGGTCGAGAGACCCAGTACTTC. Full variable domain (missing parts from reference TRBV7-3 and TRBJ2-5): GAGVSQTPSNKVTEKGKYVELRCDPISGHTALYWYRQSLGQGPEFLIYFQGTGAADDSGLPNDRFFAVRPEGSVSTLKIQRTERGDSAVYLCASSPGGGRETQYFGPGTRLLVL.

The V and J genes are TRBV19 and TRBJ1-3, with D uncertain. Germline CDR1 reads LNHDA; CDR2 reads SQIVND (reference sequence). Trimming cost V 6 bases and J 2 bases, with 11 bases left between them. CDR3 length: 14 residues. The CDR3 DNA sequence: TGTGCCAGTAGCCCCTCAGGTCCTGGAAACACCATATATTTT. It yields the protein CASSPSGPGNTIYF.

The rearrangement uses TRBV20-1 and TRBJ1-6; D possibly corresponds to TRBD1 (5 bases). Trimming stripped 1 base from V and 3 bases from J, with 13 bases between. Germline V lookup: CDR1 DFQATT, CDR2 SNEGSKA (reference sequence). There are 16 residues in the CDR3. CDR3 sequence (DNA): TGCAGTGCTAGAGCTAGGGGAGGGAACTATAATTCACCCCTCCACTTT. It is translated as CSARARGGNYNSPLHF.

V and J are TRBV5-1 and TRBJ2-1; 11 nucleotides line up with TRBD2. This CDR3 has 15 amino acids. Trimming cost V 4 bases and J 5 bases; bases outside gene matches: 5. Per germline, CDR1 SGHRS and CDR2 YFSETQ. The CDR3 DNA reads TGCGCCAGCAGCGTCCTAGCGGGGGGCAACAATGAGCAGTTCTTC. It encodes CASSVLAGGNNEQFF.

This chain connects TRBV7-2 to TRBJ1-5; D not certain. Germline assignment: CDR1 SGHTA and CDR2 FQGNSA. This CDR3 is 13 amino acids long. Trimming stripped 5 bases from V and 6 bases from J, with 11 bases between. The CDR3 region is CASSAGYFQPQHF. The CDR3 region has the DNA TGTGCCAGCAGCGCGGGGTATTTTCAGCCCCAGCATTTT.

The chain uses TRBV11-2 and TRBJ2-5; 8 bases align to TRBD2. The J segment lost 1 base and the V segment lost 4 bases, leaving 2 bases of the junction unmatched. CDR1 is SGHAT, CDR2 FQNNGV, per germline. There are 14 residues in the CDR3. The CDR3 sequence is CASSSTSVQETQYF. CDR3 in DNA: TGTGCCAGCAGCTCGACTAGCGTCCAAGAGACCCAGTACTTC.

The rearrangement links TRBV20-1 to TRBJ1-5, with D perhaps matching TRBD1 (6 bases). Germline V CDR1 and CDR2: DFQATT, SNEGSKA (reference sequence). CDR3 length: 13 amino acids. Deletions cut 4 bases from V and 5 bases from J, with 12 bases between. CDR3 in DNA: TGCAGTGCTACCCGGACAGCGGATCAGCCCCAGCATTTT. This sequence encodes CSATRTADQPQHF.

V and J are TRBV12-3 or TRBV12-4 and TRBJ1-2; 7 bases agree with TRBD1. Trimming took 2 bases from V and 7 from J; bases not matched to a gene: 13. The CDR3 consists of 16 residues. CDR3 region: CASSLLTGRAGGGYTF. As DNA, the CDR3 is TGTGCCAGCAGTTTACTAACCGGGAGGGCAGGGGGTGGCTACACCTTC.

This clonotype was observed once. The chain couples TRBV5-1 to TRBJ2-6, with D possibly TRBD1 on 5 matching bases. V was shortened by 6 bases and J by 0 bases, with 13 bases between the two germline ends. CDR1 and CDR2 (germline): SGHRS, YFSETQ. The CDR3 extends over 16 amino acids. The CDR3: CASNQDSLSGANVLTF. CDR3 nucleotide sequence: TGCGCCAGCAACCAAGACAGCCTCTCTGGGGCCAACGTCCTGACTTTC.

The CDR3 loop is CASRRGGVQFF. CDR3 nucleotide sequence: TGTGCCAGCAGACGAGGGGGGGTGCAGTTCTTC. The rearrangement uses TRBV12-3 or TRBV12-4 and TRBJ2-1; tentatively, D is TRBD2 (7 bases). This CDR3 spans 11 amino acids. Trimming left V 6 bases short and J 12 bases short, with 12 bases between.

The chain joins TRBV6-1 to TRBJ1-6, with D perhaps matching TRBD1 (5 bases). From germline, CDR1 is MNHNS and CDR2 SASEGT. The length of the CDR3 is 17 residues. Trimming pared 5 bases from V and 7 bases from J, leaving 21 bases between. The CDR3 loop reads CASSPVLSGAGNSPLHF. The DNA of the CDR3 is TGTGCCAGCAGTCCCGTTCTTAGCGGGGCGGGAAATTCACCCCTCCACTTT.

This CDR3 is CASSPIPAANTEAFF. Written as DNA, the CDR3 is TGTGCCAGCAGCCCGATCCCGGCGGCGAACACTGAAGCTTTCTTT. This chain connects TRBV14 to TRBJ1-1, with no clear D. Germline V gene sequence: CDR1 SGHDN, CDR2 FVKESK. The CDR3 consists of 15 residues. Between the trimmed V and J ends, which lost 4 bases and 1 base, there was a span of 13 bases.

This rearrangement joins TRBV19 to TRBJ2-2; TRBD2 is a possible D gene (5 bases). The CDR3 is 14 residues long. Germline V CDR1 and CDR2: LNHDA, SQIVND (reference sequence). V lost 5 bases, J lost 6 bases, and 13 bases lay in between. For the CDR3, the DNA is TGTGCCAGTAGTCCCGACTATCCATCCGGGGAGCTGTTTTTT. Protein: CASSPDYPSGELFF.

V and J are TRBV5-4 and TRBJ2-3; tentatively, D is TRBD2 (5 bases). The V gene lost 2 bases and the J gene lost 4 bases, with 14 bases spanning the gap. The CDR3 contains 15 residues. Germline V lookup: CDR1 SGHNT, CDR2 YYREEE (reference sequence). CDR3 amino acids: CASSFAGVTPDTQYF. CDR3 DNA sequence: TGTGCCAGCAGCTTCGCCGGGGTGACGCCAGATACGCAGTATTTT.

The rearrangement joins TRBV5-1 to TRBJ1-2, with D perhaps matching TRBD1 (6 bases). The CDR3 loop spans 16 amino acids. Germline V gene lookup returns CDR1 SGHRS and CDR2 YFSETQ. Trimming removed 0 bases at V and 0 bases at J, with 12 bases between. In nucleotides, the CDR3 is TGCGCCAGCAGCTTGGTCAGCAGACAGGCTAACTATGGCTACACCTTC. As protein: CASSLVSRQANYGYTF.

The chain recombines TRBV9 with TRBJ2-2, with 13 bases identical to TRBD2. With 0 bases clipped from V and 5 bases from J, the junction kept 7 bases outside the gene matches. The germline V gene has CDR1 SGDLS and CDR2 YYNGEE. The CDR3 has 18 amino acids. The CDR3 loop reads CASSVGPLAGGGTGELFF. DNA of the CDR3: TGTGCCAGCAGCGTAGGGCCACTAGCGGGAGGGGGTACCGGGGAGCTGTTTTTT.

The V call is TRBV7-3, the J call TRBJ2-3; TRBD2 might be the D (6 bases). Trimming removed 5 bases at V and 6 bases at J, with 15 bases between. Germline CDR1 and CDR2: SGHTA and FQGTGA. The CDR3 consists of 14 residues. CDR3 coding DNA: TGTGCCAGCAGCCTCGGGGGACTCGCCGATACGCAGTATTTT. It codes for CASSLGGLADTQYF.

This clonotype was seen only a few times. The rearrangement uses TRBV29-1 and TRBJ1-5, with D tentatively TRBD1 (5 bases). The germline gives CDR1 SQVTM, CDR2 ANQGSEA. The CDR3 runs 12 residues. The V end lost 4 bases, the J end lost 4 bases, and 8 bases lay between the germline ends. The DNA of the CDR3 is TGCAGCGTTGGGGGGGTTAATCAGCCCCAGCATTTT. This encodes CSVGGVNQPQHF.

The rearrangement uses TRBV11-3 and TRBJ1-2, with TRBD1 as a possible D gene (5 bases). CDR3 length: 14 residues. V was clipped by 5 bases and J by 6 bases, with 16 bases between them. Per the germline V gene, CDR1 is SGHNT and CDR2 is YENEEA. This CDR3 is CASSIPGTDNGYTF. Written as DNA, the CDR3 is TGTGCCAGCAGCATCCCCGGGACGGATAATGGCTACACCTTC.

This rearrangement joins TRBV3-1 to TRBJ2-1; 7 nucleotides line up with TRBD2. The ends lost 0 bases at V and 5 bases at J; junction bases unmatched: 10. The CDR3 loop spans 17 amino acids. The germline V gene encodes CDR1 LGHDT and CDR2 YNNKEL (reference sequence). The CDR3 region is CASSQERQRGTHNEQFF. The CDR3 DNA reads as TGTGCCAGCAGCCAAGAGAGGCAGCGGGGCACACACAATGAGCAGTTCTTC.

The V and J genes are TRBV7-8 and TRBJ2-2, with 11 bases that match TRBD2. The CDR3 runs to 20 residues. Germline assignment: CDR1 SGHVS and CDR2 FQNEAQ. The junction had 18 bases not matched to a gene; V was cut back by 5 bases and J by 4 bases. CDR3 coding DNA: TGTGCCAGCAGCGCTCCGACTAGCGGGGCCCTTCCGTATGGCACCGGGGAGCTGTTTTTT. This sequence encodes CASSAPTSGALPYGTGELFF.

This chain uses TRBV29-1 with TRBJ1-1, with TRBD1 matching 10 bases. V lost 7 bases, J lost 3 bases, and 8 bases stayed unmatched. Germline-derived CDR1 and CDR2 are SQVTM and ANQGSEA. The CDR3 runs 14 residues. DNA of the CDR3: TGCAGCGGTCGGACAGGGGGTTTGTACACTGAAGCTTTCTTT. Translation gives CSGRTGGLYTEAFF.